Each of the 23 T cell receptor beta chains below was sequenced from the same sample in a study of blood T cells in healthy people across ages. It was with a sample-barcoded 5' primer and a J-beta primer mix that a second PCR of about 6 to 11 cycles was run. MiXCR was run by TCRdb on the 5' RACE reads, yielding one entry per CDR3 protein. The table records hundreds of thousands of distinct CDR3 sequences, 49% of them present only once. The specimen sequenced was blood. The origin of the receptors is a woman in her sixties in good health.

Turning to this clonotype: Just one base apart from a much larger clone, this may be a read error. This rearrangement joins TRBV5-1 to TRBJ2-5, with 8 bases identical to TRBD1. Germline trimming cut 1 base from V and 4 bases from J; bases unmatched to any gene: 3. The CDR3 is 14 residues long. Germline V gene sequence: CDR1 SGHRS, CDR2 YFSETQ. In DNA, the CDR3 is TGCGCCAGCAGCTTGACAGGGGGTACAGAGACCCAGTACTTC. It is translated as CASSLTGGTETQYF.

In this sample, this clonotype turned up a few times. The gene calls are TRBV3-1 and TRBJ1-4; TRBD1 might be the D (5 bases). Germline CDR1 and CDR2: LGHDT and YNNKEL (reference sequence). Trimming pared 0 bases from V and 8 bases from J, leaving 13 bases between. The CDR3 loop spans 15 amino acids. CDR3 sequence: CASSQDSRVDEKLFF. CDR3 nucleotide sequence: TGTGCCAGCAGCCAAGATAGCAGGGTCGACGAAAAACTGTTTTTT.

V gene TRBV5-1 combines with J gene TRBJ2-5; 7 bases agree with TRBD2. This CDR3 is built from 15 residues. V lost 4 bases, J lost 1 base, and 7 bases stayed unmatched. Looked up from germline, CDR1 is SGHRS and CDR2 is YFSETQ. CDR3: CASSVMLAVQETQYF. CDR3 DNA sequence: TGCGCCAGCAGCGTAATGCTAGCGGTCCAAGAGACCCAGTACTTC.

The V and J genes are TRBV29-1 and TRBJ2-7; a weak D match, TRBD2 (5 bases). The closer fit of TRBJ2-5 to the DNA end suggests the J call may be wrong. Germline CDR1 and CDR2: SQVTM and ANQGSEA. This CDR3 region has 13 residues. CDR3 amino acids: CSVRGPNGETQYF. As DNA, the CDR3 is TGCAGCGTTCGCGGGCCCAACGGGGAGACCCAGTACTTC.

The V gene is TRBV15, the J gene TRBJ2-5; 12 bases are a match to TRBD2. The V gene end was trimmed by 1 base and the J gene end by 11 bases; junction bases not matched to a gene: 14. CDR3 size: 17 residues. Germline V gene lookup returns CDR1 LNHNV and CDR2 YYDKDF (reference sequence). The CDR3 region is CATSRGSSGRANNEQYF. The CDR3, as DNA: TGTGCCACCAGCAGAGGTTCTAGCGGGAGGGCCAACAATGAGCAGTACTTC.

The chain has TRBV6-5 and TRBJ2-1, with unresolved D. The CDR3 length is 15 residues. Germline lookup yields CDR1 MNHEY and CDR2 SVGAGI. V shed 6 bases and J shed 5 bases, with 17 bases lying between them. The CDR3 here is CASSSARSRHNEQFF. For the CDR3, the DNA is TGTGCCAGCAGCTCAGCCCGATCCCGACACAATGAGCAGTTCTTC.

This chain uses TRBV11-2 with TRBJ1-2; D is unresolved. Trimming removed 5 bases from V and 8 bases from J, with 15 bases in between. The germline V gene has CDR1 SGHAT and CDR2 FQNNGV. The CDR3 totals 13 residues. CDR3 sequence: CASSALPGWGYTF. DNA of the CDR3: TGTGCCAGCAGCGCCCTGCCGGGTTGGGGCTACACCTTC.

The CDR3 loop is CASSLWDSVYNEQYF. The CDR3 DNA reads TGTGCCAGCAGCTTATGGGACAGCGTTTACAATGAGCAGTACTTC. The chain couples TRBV7-2 to TRBJ2-7, with 7 bases that match TRBD1. Germline CDR1 reads SGHTA; CDR2 reads FQGNSA. Trimming cost V 2 bases and J 7 bases; bases outside gene matches: 11. This CDR3 has 15 amino acids.

There are a few counts of this clonotype. The CDR3 DNA sequence: TGTGCCAGCAGCCCCCGGGACAGACTTGGGAATTCACCCCTCCACTTT. Protein: CASSPRDRLGNSPLHF. The chain combines TRBV6-2 or TRBV6-3 with TRBJ1-6, with 7 bases fitting TRBD1. Germline V lookup: CDR1 MNHEY, CDR2 SVGEGT. The CDR3 is made up of 16 amino acids. The V gene end was trimmed by 6 bases and the J gene end by 7 bases; junction bases not matched to a gene: 12.

The gene calls are TRBV2 and TRBJ2-7; D may be TRBD1 (6 bases). Trimming removed 8 bases from V and 2 bases from J, with 13 bases in between. The CDR3 runs to 13 residues. CDR1 is SNHLY, CDR2 FYNNEI, per germline. This CDR3 is CASGDTHTYEQYF. The CDR3 bases are TGTGCCAGCGGGGACACCCACACCTACGAGCAGTACTTC.

On this clonotype itself: One junction end disagrees with the germline gene, perhaps due to a read error. The CDR3 sequence is CASRETQGSYGYTF. The CDR3 nucleotides read TGTGCCAGCCGTGAAACCCAGGGGAGCTATGGCTACACCTTC. The chain uses TRBV6-1 and TRBJ1-2; possibly TRBD1 for D (6 bases). Per germline, CDR1 MNHNS and CDR2 SASEGT. This CDR3 is 14 amino acids long.

The CDR3: CASSYGSGRLRYNEQFF. In DNA, the CDR3 is TGTGCCAGCAGTTATGGTAGCGGGAGACTACGTTACAATGAGCAGTTCTTC. V gene TRBV6-2 or TRBV6-3 combines with J gene TRBJ2-1; 9 positions match TRBD2. CDR3 length: 17 residues. Germline lookup yields CDR1 MNHEY and CDR2 SVGEGT. The V segment lost 3 bases and the J segment 4 bases; nucleotides outside the gene matches: 10.

This clonotype was seen a handful of times. The chain recombines TRBV7-9 with TRBJ2-7; D is possibly TRBD2 (5 bases). The CDR3 has 13 residues. Germline CDR1 SEHNR, CDR2 FQNEAQ (reference sequence). The germline V and J ends were trimmed by 8 bases and 0 bases, with 11 bases remaining between them. CDR3 sequence: CASGSGSSYEQYF. The CDR3 region has the DNA TGTGCCAGCGGCAGTGGGAGCTCCTACGAGCAGTACTTC.

This clonotype was found a few times. This chain uses TRBV7-2 with TRBJ2-1; D call uncertain. The CDR3 is 14 amino acids. Germline assignment: CDR1 SGHTA and CDR2 FQGNSA. V lost 8 bases and J 0 bases, leaving 11 bases between the germline ends. The CDR3 coding sequence is TGTGCCAGCGCCAAACCCAGCTCCTACAATGAGCAGTTCTTC. Translated, it gives CASAKPSSYNEQFF.

This clonotype was detected ten times or more. The chain couples TRBV29-1 to TRBJ2-5; 8 nucleotides agree with TRBD1. Germline V gene data show CDR1 as SQVTM and CDR2 as ANQGSEA. This CDR3 spans 12 amino acids. Trimming at V came to 5 bases and at J to 4 bases, leaving 3 bases not matched to a gene. The CDR3 loop reads CSVTTGVETQYF. CDR3 DNA sequence: TGCAGCGTTACGACAGGGGTAGAGACCCAGTACTTC.

This chain joins TRBV7-8 and TRBJ2-2, with D perhaps matching TRBD2 (6 bases). Germline CDR1 SGHVS, CDR2 FQNEAQ. The ends were cut back, 8 bases at V and 4 bases at J, with 8 bases in the middle. CDR3 size: 12 residues. The DNA of the CDR3 is TGTGCCAGCGGGACTTCCACCGGGGAGCTGTTTTTT. Encoded protein: CASGTSTGELFF.

This clonotype was counted a few times. This chain uses TRBV4-3 with TRBJ1-2, with 11 bases aligning to TRBD1. The V and J ends lost 4 bases and 7 bases, in that order; junction bases with no gene match: 8. Germline CDR1 is LGHNA and CDR2 is YSLEER. The CDR3 contains 15 residues. The CDR3 DNA reads as TGCGCCAGCAGCCGTACGGGACAGGGGGTTTCTGGCTACACCTTC. Amino acid sequence: CASSRTGQGVSGYTF.

The V and J genes are TRBV5-4 and TRBJ2-5; 10 bases fit TRBD1. Germline values: CDR1 SGHNT, CDR2 YYREEE (reference sequence). This CDR3 contains 15 residues. V shed 4 bases and J 11 bases; nucleotides not matched to a gene: 14. CDR3 in amino acids: CASSTPGQGNNEQYF. The CDR3 bases are TGTGCCAGCAGCACCCCGGGACAGGGGAACAATGAGCAGTACTTC.

This chain links TRBV28 with TRBJ2-7; 8 bases align to TRBD2. The J call is uncertain, as TRBJ2-5 better fits the DNA end. The CDR3 covers 16 residues. The V gene's germline CDR1 is MDHEN and CDR2 SYDVKM. The CDR3 loop reads CASSSRGEGLEETQYF. The CDR3, as DNA: TGTGCCAGCTCGTCCCGGGGGGAGGGACTAGAAGAGACCCAGTACTTC.

This clonotype was counted between two and nine times. The chain links TRBV5-1 to TRBJ2-3, with TRBD1 as a possible D gene (6 bases). Germline V CDR1 and CDR2: SGHRS, YFSETQ. CDR3 length: 15 residues. The ends were cut back, 4 bases at V and 0 bases at J, with 12 bases in the middle. The CDR3, as DNA: TGCGCCAGCAGCGGGGGCCATTCTAGCACAGATACGCAGTATTTT. Its translation is CASSGGHSSTDTQYF. Full variable domain (outside the CDR3, taken from reference TRBV5-1 and TRBJ2-3): KAGVTQTPRYLIKTRGQQVTLSCSPISGHRSVSWYQQTPGQGLQFLFEYFSETQRNKGNFPGRFSGRQFSNSRSEMNVSTLELGDSALYLCASSGGHSSTDTQYFGPGTRLTVL.

There are a few counts of this clonotype. The J gene is TRBJ2-1, the V gene TRBV24-1; 9 bases match TRBD1. The V gene's germline CDR1 is KGHDR and CDR2 SFDVKD. The CDR3 extends over 16 amino acids. V shed 6 bases and J 3 bases; nucleotides not matched to a gene: 8. This CDR3 is CATSLSGTGRYNEQFF. CDR3 coding DNA: TGTGCCACCAGTCTCTCCGGGACAGGGCGCTACAATGAGCAGTTCTTC.

This sequence joins TRBV20-1 and TRBJ2-5; the match to TRBD1 covers 8 bases. J gave up 0 bases and V 3 bases, and 6 bases lay outside the gene matches. The CDR3 sequence is 15 residues long. The germline gives CDR1 DFQATT, CDR2 SNEGSKA (reference sequence). CDR3 bases: TGCAGTGCTAGTGACAGGGGATGGTACCAAGAGACCCAGTACTTC. This sequence encodes CSASDRGWYQETQYF.

This clonotype was seen a few times. The V gene is TRBV20-1, the J gene TRBJ2-5; D unresolved. The CDR3 is 14 residues long. The ends were cut back, 1 base at V and 1 base at J, with 10 bases in the middle. Germline V lookup: CDR1 DFQATT, CDR2 SNEGSKA (reference sequence). The CDR3: CSARVRIVQETQYF. CDR3 coding DNA: TGCAGTGCTAGAGTCAGGATTGTCCAAGAGACCCAGTACTTC.